Below are 23 T cell receptor beta chains sequenced from a single sample in a study of cytomegalovirus exposure and HLA in healthy donors. PCR employed 60 Vbeta and 13 Jbeta primers. The assay was immunoSEQ multiplex PCR, and TCRdb's table has in-frame clones only and misses some. Of approximately 140,000 clones detected, 79% appear once; the ten largest clones hold roughly 6.3%. The sample was PBMCs. The receptors were sampled from a man between 45 and 60 years old in good health and CMV-seropositive.

There are a few counts of this clone. Sequence at one end of the junction differs from germline and may be a read error. The chain links TRBV7-9 to TRBJ2-7, with D perhaps matching TRBD2 (5 bases). Germline values: CDR1 SEHNR, CDR2 FQNEAQ (reference sequence). The CDR3 extends over 13 amino acids. The CDR3 DNA follows: TGTTCCAGCAGCTTAGCGTCCGCGCCCGAGCAGTACTTC. Translating it yields CSSSLASAPEQYF.

This rearrangement joins TRBV7-9 to TRBJ2-7; TRBD1 might be the D (6 bases). V was shortened by 1 base and J by 13 bases, with 20 bases between the two germline ends. The CDR3 has 14 amino acids. The germline V gene has CDR1 SEHNR and CDR2 FQNEAQ (reference sequence). The CDR3 protein is CASSLGGTRLNVYF. In DNA form, the CDR3 reads TGTGCCAGCAGCTTAGGTGGGACACGGCTTAATGTCTACTTC.

This chain connects TRBV27 to TRBJ2-5; TRBD2 agrees at 7 bases. The length of the CDR3 is 15 residues. J was trimmed by 3 bases and V by 2 bases; bases with no gene match: 6. Germline V gene lookup returns CDR1 MNHEY and CDR2 SMNVEV (reference sequence). CDR3 DNA sequence: TGTGCCAGCAGTTTAGGCGGGAGTGCTGAAGAGACCCAGTACTTC. Encoded protein: CASSLGGSAEETQYF.

This chain connects TRBV6-5 to TRBJ2-7; perhaps TRBD1 as D (5 bases). CDR3 length: 15 amino acids. V was cut by 2 bases and J by 3 bases, with 14 bases left in between. Germline V lookup: CDR1 MNHEY, CDR2 SVGAGI. CDR3: CASSYLPRANYEQYF. For the CDR3, the DNA is TGTGCCAGCAGTTACCTGCCCAGGGCGAACTACGAGCAGTACTTC.

This clone was counted only a few times. The chain joins TRBV29-1 to TRBJ2-7; TRBD1 is a possible D gene (6 bases). V dropped 6 bases and J dropped 6 bases, with 21 bases sitting between them. The CDR3 sequence is 14 residues long. Germline values: CDR1 SQVTM, CDR2 ANQGSEA. The CDR3 DNA follows: TGCAGCGTCCTGATGTACGCAGGGGTGGCCGAGCAGTACTTC. It is translated as CSVLMYAGVAEQYF.

The J gene is TRBJ2-2, the V gene TRBV7-6; TRBD2 aligns across 10 bases. With 6 bases clipped from V and 4 bases from J, the junction kept 5 bases outside the gene matches. This CDR3 contains 15 residues. The germline V gene encodes CDR1 SGHVS and CDR2 FNYEAQ. In DNA, the CDR3 is TGTGCCAGCAGGGCGCTAGCGGGAGCCACCGGGGAGCTGTTTTTT. Amino acids: CASRALAGATGELFF.

Details on this clone: The identical CDR3 is also encoded by other nucleotide sequences in the sample. The genes are TRBV19 and TRBJ2-7, with 7 bases matching TRBD2. Germline V gene data show CDR1 as LNHDA and CDR2 as SQIVND (reference sequence). The CDR3 totals 13 residues. V lost 5 bases, J lost 1 base, and 2 bases stayed unmatched. DNA for the CDR3: TGTGCCAGTAGTCCTAGCGGATCCTACGAGCAGTACTTC. Translated: CASSPSGSYEQYF.

This chain connects TRBV6-4 to TRBJ2-1; 8 nucleotides line up with TRBD2. Losses at the gene ends were 3 bases for V and 6 bases for J; bases not matched to a gene: 4. Germline CDR1 MRHNA, CDR2 SNTAGT. This CDR3 spans 14 amino acids. CDR3 sequence reads: CASSEESGGNEQFF. As DNA, the CDR3 is TGTGCCAGCAGTGAAGAAAGCGGGGGCAATGAGCAGTTCTTC.

The rearrangement uses TRBV30 and TRBJ1-2, with 8 bases that match TRBD1. The CDR3 is made up of 14 amino acids. From germline, CDR1 is GTSNPN and CDR2 SVGIG (reference sequence). V was clipped by 5 bases and J by 7 bases; unmatched bases: 12. CDR3 coding DNA: TGTGCCTGGGAACCAACAGGGGGTGGAGTTGGCTACACCTTC. Encoded protein: CAWEPTGGGVGYTF.

The gene calls are TRBV28 and TRBJ2-5; TRBD1 aligns across 7 bases. The end of the DNA aligns better with TRBJ2-7, so the J call may be wrong. The CDR3 consists of 14 residues. Germline V gene data show CDR1 as MDHEN and CDR2 as SYDVKM. The CDR3 DNA is TGTGCCAGCAGTTTCACCCAGGGGGTCTACGAGCAGTACTTC. This sequence encodes CASSFTQGVYEQYF.

The chain recombines TRBV19 with TRBJ2-7; 7 positions match TRBD1. V was clipped by 1 base and J by 3 bases; unmatched bases: 3. The CDR3 runs to 14 residues. Germline assignment: CDR1 LNHDA and CDR2 SQIVND (reference sequence). For the CDR3, the DNA is TGTGCCAGTAGTATAGTCCCAGGGGGCTACGAGCAGTACTTC. Amino acids: CASSIVPGGYEQYF.

This rearrangement joins TRBV5-1 to TRBJ2-7; perhaps TRBD1 as D (5 bases). The CDR3 spans 13 residues. V lost 0 bases and J 5 bases, leaving 9 bases between the germline ends. Germline values: CDR1 SGHRS, CDR2 YFSETQ. The CDR3 is CASSLAGSDEQYF. The CDR3 coding sequence is TGCGCCAGCAGCTTGGCAGGGTCGGACGAGCAGTACTTC.

This clone was observed once. CDR3 loop: CASSARGGEAEAFF. The CDR3 nucleotides read TGTGCCAGCAGCGCCCGGGGGGGCGAGGCTGAAGCTTTCTTT. This chain uses TRBV6-1 with TRBJ1-1; possibly TRBD1 for D (6 bases). Per the germline V gene, CDR1 is MNHNS and CDR2 is SASEGT. The CDR3 runs 14 residues. V lost 6 bases to trimming and J lost 6 bases, with 17 bases between them.

The sample holds one count of this clone. The V call is TRBV11-2, the J call TRBJ2-7; perhaps TRBD1 as D (6 bases). V was cut by 5 bases and J by 3 bases, with 14 bases left in between. The CDR3 sequence is 14 residues long. Germline lookup yields CDR1 SGHAT and CDR2 FQNNGV. This CDR3 reads CASSPEDRYYEQYF. The CDR3 coding sequence is TGTGCCAGCAGCCCTGAGGACAGATACTACGAGCAGTACTTC.

This sequence joins TRBV15 and TRBJ2-3; TRBD2 is a possible D gene (5 bases). Trimming pared 0 bases from V and 0 bases from J, leaving 16 bases between. CDR3 length: 18 residues. Looked up from germline, CDR1 is LNHNV and CDR2 is YYDKDF (reference sequence). CDR3 amino acids: CATSRDAQAGTSTDTQYF. CDR3 coding DNA: TGTGCCACCAGCAGAGATGCGCAGGCGGGTACTAGCACAGATACGCAGTATTTT. Based on the CDR3 plus reference TRBV15 and TRBJ2-3, the full variable domain is DAMVIQNPRYQVTQFGKPVTLSCSQTLNHNVMYWYQQKSSQAPKLLFHYYDKDFNNEADTPDNFQSRRPNTSFCFLDIRSPGLGDTAMYLCATSRDAQAGTSTDTQYFGPGTRLTVL.

The chain has TRBV6-5 and TRBJ2-5, with D perhaps TRBD2 (5 bases). Germline assignment: CDR1 MNHEY and CDR2 SVGAGI. CDR3 length: 14 residues. Trimming took off 0 bases at V and 11 bases at J, with 16 bases between the two ends. The CDR3 DNA follows: TGTGCCAGCAGTTACTCAAGTTCGGGGAGAGAGCAGTACTTC. Protein: CASSYSSSGREQYF.

A word on this clone: The same CDR3 also results from other DNA sequences found in this sample. The rearrangement joins TRBV9 to TRBJ2-1; 8 nucleotides agree with TRBD2. The CDR3 totals 14 residues. V trimming: 0 bases; J trimming: 6 bases; junction bases outside the gene matches: 2. CDR1 and CDR2 from the germline V gene are SGDLS and YYNGEE. Written as DNA, the CDR3 is TGTGCCAGCAGCGTAGCGGGACTAGGCAATGAGCAGTTCTTC. As protein: CASSVAGLGNEQFF. Supplemented by reference TRBV9 and TRBJ2-1, the full variable domain reads DSGVTQTPKHLITATGQRVTLRCSPRSGDLSVYWYQQSLDQGLQFLIQYYNGEERAKGNILERFSAQQFPDLHSELNLSSLELGDSALYFCASSVAGLGNEQFFGPGTRLTVL.

The chain joins TRBV27 to TRBJ2-1; 7 bases map to TRBD1. The junction had 13 bases not matched to a gene; V was cut back by 5 bases and J by 9 bases. CDR1 and CDR2 (germline): MNHEY, SMNVEV (reference sequence). This CDR3 region has 15 residues. CDR3 sequence: CASSRNRGGRGEQFF. CDR3 nucleotide sequence: TGTGCCAGCAGTCGGAACAGGGGTGGTCGGGGTGAGCAGTTCTTC.

CDR3 sequence: CAINEAGIATEAFF. The DNA for the CDR3 is TGTGCCATCAACGAGGCAGGGATCGCGACTGAAGCTTTCTTT. The chain has TRBV10-3 and TRBJ1-1; tentative D call: TRBD1 (5 bases). Germline CDR1 reads ENHRY; CDR2 reads SYGVKD. Trimming took 7 bases from V and 5 from J, leaving 17 bases between them. There are 14 residues in the CDR3.

The chain is built from TRBV29-1 and TRBJ2-5; possible D gene TRBD1, 6 bases. The last part of the DNA fits TRBJ2-7 better; the J call may be wrong. CDR1 and CDR2 (germline): SQVTM, ANQGSEA. CDR3 length: 13 residues. The chain's CDR3 is CSVVAGESYEQYF. In DNA form, the CDR3 reads TGCAGCGTTGTAGCAGGGGAGTCCTACGAGCAGTACTTC.

The CDR3 DNA reads as TGTGCCAGCAGTTTGGACAGGGAAAGTCAGCCCCAGCATTTT. It specifies CASSLDRESQPQHF. The chain recombines TRBV27 with TRBJ1-5; 8 bases align to TRBD1. The CDR3 runs to 14 residues. V shed 3 bases, J shed 6 bases, and the junction held 4 bases outside the gene matches. Germline V gives CDR1 MNHEY, CDR2 SMNVEV (reference sequence).

The V call is TRBV2, the J call TRBJ2-2; D remains unclear. CDR1 and CDR2 (germline): SNHLY, FYNNEI. The CDR3 is 14 residues long. V was trimmed by 3 bases and J by 1 base, leaving 6 bases between them. In DNA, the CDR3 is TGTGCCAGCAGTGATTCGGGGAACACCGGGGAGCTGTTTTTT. Its translation is CASSDSGNTGELFF.

The gene calls are TRBV7-9 and TRBJ2-6, with 7 nucleotides matching TRBD1. The germline V gene encodes CDR1 SEHNR and CDR2 FQNEAQ (reference sequence). The CDR3 loop spans 18 amino acids. J lost 1 base, V lost 5 bases, and 11 bases had no gene match. The CDR3 DNA is TGTGCCAGCAGCGGACCGGGACAGAGCACGTCTGGGGCCAACGTCCTGACTTTC. It yields the protein CASSGPGQSTSGANVLTF.